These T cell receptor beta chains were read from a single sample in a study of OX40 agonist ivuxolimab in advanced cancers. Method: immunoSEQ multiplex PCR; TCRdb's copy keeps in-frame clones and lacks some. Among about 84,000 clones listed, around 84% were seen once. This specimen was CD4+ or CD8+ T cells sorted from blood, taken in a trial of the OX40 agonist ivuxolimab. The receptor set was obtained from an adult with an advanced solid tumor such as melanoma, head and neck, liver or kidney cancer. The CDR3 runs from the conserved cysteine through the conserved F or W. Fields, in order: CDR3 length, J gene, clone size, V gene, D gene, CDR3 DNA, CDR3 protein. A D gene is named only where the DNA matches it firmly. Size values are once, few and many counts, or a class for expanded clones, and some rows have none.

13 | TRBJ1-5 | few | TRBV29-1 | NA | TGCAGCGTGTCAGGGACCCAGAATCAGCCCCAGCATTTT | CSVSGTQNQPQHF
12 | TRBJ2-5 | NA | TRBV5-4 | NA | TGTGCCAGCAGCGCCGACCCGGGCACCCAGTACTTC | CASSADPGTQYF
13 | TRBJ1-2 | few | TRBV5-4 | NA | TGTGCCAGCAGCCGGACTCAGTCCTATGGCTACACCTTC | CASSRTQSYGYTF
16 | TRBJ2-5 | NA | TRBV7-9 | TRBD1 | TGTGCCAGCAGCGCCTCGGACAGGGGAATTCGAGAGACCCAGTACTTC | CASSASDRGIRETQYF
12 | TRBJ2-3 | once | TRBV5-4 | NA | TGTGCCAGCAGCGGGGTGGGAGATACGCAGTATTTT | CASSGVGDTQYF
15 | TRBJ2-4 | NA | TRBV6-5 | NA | TGTGCCAGCAGCCCCCCCCGAGGAGATAAAAACATTCAGTACTTC | CASSPPRGDKNIQYF
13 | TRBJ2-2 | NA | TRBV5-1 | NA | TGCGCCAGCACACGGGGGAACACCGGGGAGCTGTTTTTT | CASTRGNTGELFF
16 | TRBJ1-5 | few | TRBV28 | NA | TGTGCCAGCAGTTGGGGGTCAAGAGGGGGCAATCAGCCCCAGCATTTT | CASSWGSRGGNQPQHF
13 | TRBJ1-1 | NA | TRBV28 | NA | TGTGCCAGCAGTTTAACGACAGACCGTGAAGCTTTCTTT | CASSLTTDREAFF
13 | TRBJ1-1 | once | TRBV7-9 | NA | TGTGCCAGCAGCTTAGAAGGGGACACTGAAGCTTTCTTT | CASSLEGDTEAFF
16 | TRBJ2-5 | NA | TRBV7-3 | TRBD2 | TGTGCCAGCAGTTCCAAACCACGGGGGGGTCTAGAGACCCAGTACTTC | CASSSKPRGGLETQYF
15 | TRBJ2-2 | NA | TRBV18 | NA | TGTGCCAGCTCACCAATGGGAAGTGAGGCCGGGGAGCTGTTTTTT | CASSPMGSEAGELFF
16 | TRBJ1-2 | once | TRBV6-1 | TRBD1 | TGTGCCAGCAGTGAAGCGTCTACCGGGACAGGGTTGGGCTACACCTTC | CASSEASTGTGLGYTF
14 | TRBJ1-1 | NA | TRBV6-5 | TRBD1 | TGTGCCAGCAGTTACGGGACAGGGGGCACTGAAGCTTTCTTT | CASSYGTGGTEAFF
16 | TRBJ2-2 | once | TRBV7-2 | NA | TGTGCCAGCAGCTTAGGCTACAGAACGAACACCGGGGAGCTGTTTTTT | CASSLGYRTNTGELFF
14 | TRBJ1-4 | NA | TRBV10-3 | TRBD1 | TGTGCCATCAGTCGGACAGGGGGAAGTGAAAAACTGTTTTTT | CAISRTGGSEKLFF
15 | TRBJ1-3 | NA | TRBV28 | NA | TGTGCCAGCAGTCCTGCTAGAAGTACAGGAAACACCATATATTTT | CASSPARSTGNTIYF
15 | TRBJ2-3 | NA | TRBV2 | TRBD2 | TGTGCCAGCAGTGTGGGGAGCGGGACCACAGATACGCAGTATTTT | CASSVGSGTTDTQYF
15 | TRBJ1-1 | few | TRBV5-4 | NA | TGTGCCAGCAGCTTCATCGGGGGCTTGAACACTGAAGCTTTCTTT | CASSFIGGLNTEAFF
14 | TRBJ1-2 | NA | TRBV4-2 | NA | TGTGCCAGCAGCCAAGACAACAGAAACTATGGCTACACCTTC | CASSQDNRNYGYTF
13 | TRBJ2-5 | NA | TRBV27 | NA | TGTGCCAGCAGTTTTGGAAGGATGGAGACCCAGTACTTC | CASSFGRMETQYF
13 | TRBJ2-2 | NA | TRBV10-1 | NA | TGCGCCAGCAGTGTCATAAGCTCCGGGGAGCTGTTTTTT | CASSVISSGELFF
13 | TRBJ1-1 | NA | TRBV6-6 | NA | TGTGCCAGCAGATCCGGCGGGGGCGCTGAAGCTTTCTTT | CASRSGGGAEAFF
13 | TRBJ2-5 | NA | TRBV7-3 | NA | TGTGCCAGCAGCCCCTATGGGCAAGAGACCCAGTACTTC | CASSPYGQETQYF
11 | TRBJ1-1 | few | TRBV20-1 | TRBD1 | TGCAGCGCTACAGGGGACACTGAAGCTTTCTTT | CSATGDTEAFF
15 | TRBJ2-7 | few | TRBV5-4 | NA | TGTGCCAGCAGCTTGGAGCCCGTATCCTCCTACGAGCAGTACTTC | CASSLEPVSSYEQYF
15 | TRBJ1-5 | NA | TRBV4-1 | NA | TGCGCCAGCAGCCAAGGGCCCGGCGGCAATCAGCCCCAGCATTTT | CASSQGPGGNQPQHF
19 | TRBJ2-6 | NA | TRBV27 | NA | TGTGCCAGCAGTTTAATTAGGGGGGTAATAGGTTCTGGGGCCAACGTCCTGACTTTC | CASSLIRGVIGSGANVLTF
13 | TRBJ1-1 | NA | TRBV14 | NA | TGTGCCAGCAGCCAAGAGAGGAAAGGGATAGCTTTCTTT | CASSQERKGIAFF
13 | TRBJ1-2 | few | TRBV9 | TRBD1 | TGTGCCAGCAACGAACAGGGGGAAGGAGGCTACACCTTC | CASNEQGEGGYTF
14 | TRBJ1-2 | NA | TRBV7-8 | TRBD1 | TGTGCCAGCAGCTTGGGGACAGATGGCTATGGCTACACCTTC | CASSLGTDGYGYTF
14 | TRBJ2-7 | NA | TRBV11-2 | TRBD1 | TGTGCCAGCAGATCAGGGGGCCGTGGCTACGAGCAGTACTTC | CASRSGGRGYEQYF
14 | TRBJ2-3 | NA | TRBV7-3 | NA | TGTGCCAGCAGTCCTTCTAGGGCCGCAGATACGCAGTATTTT | CASSPSRAADTQYF
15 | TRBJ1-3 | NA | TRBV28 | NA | TGTGCCAGCACCTTATCCGGGACTGCCGGAAACACCATATATTTT | CASTLSGTAGNTIYF
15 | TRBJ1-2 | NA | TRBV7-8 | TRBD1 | TGTGCCAGCAGCGCACAGGGGGCAGTTAACTATGGCTACACCTTC | CASSAQGAVNYGYTF
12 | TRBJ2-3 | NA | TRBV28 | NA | TGTGCCAGCGGCCGAGTGAGGGATACGCAGTATTTT | CASGRVRDTQYF
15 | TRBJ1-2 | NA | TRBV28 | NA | TGTGCCAGCACCACCGCGGACAGCTCCAACTATGGCTACACCTTC | CASTTADSSNYGYTF
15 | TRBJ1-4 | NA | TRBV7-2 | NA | TGTGCCAGCAGCGGAGGAACAGGGTTAGTGGAAAAACTGTTTTTT | CASSGGTGLVEKLFF
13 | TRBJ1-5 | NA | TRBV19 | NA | TGTGCCAGTAGTATTCAGGGCGGGCAGCCCCAGCATTTT | CASSIQGGQPQHF
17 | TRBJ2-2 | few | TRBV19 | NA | TGTGCCAGTAGTAGAGGACAGCACAGACTTAACACCGGGGAGCTGTTTTTT | CASSRGQHRLNTGELFF
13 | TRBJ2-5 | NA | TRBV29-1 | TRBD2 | TGCAGCGTTGCTAGCGGGGGGGCAGAGACCCAGTACTTC | CSVASGGAETQYF
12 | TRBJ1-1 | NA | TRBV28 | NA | TGTGTCACTACAGGATTGTCCACTGAAGCTTTCTTT | CVTTGLSTEAFF